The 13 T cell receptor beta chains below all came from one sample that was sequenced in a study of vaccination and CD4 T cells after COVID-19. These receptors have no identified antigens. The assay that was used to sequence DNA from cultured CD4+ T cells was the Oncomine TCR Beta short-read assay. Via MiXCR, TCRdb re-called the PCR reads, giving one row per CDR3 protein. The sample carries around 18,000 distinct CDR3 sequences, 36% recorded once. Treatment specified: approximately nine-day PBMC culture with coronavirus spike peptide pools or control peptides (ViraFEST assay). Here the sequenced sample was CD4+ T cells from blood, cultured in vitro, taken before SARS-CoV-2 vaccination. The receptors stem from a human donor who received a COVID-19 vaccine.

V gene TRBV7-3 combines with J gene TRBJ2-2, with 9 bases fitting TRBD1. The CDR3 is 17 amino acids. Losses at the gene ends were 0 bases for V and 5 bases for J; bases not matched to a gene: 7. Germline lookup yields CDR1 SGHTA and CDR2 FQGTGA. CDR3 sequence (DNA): TGTGCCAGCAGCTTAACATCAGGGACAGGGCGGACCGGGGAGCTGTTTTTT. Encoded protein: CASSLTSGTGRTGELFF.

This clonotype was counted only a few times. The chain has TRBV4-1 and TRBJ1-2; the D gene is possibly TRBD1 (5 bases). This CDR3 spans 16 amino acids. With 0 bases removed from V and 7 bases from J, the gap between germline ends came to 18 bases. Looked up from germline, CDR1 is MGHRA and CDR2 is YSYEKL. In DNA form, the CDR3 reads TGCGCCAGCAGCCAAGACGGGGACCCGGGGTTATCTGGCTACACCTTC. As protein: CASSQDGDPGLSGYTF.

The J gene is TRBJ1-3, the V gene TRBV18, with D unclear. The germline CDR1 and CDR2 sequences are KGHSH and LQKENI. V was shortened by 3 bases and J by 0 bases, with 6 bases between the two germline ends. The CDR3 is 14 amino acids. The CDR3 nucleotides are TGTGCCAGCTCACCGGGTCCCTCTGGAAACACCATATATTTT. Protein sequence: CASSPGPSGNTIYF.

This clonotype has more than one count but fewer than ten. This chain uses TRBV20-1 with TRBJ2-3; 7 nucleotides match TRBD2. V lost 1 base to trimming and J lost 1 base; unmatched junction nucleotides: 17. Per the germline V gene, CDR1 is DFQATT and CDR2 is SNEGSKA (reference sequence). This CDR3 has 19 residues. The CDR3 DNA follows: TGCAGTGCTAGAGTCGACCCCGGCGGGGGAGATGGGGGCACAGATACGCAGTATTTT. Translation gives CSARVDPGGGDGGTDTQYF.

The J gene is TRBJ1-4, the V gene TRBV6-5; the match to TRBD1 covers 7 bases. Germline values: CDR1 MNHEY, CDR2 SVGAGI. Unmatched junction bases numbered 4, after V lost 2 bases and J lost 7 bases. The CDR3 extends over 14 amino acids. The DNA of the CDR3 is TGTGCCAGCAGTTACGAGGGGGCGGGTGAAAAACTGTTTTTT. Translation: CASSYEGAGEKLFF.

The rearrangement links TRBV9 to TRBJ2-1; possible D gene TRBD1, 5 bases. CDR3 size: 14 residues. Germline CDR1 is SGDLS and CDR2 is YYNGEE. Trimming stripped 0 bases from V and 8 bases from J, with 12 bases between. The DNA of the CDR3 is TGTGCCAGCAGCGTAGTTGACAGTCCATATGAGCAGTTCTTC. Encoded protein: CASSVVDSPYEQFF.

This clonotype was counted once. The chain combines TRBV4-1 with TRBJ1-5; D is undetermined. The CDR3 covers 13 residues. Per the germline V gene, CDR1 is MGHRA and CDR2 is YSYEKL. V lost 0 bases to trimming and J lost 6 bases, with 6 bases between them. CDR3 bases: TGCGCCAGCAGCCAAGAGGGGATTCAGCCCCAGCATTTT. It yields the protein CASSQEGIQPQHF.

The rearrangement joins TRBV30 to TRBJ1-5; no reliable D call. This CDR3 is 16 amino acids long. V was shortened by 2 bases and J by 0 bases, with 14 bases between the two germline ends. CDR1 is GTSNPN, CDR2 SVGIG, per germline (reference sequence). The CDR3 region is CAWSPQKGYSNQPQHF. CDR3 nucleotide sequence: TGTGCCTGGAGTCCCCAGAAGGGTTATAGCAATCAGCCCCAGCATTTT.

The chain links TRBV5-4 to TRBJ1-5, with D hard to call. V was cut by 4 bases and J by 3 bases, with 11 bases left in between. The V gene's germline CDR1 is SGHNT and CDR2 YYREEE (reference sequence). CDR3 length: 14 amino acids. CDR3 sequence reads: CASSKDLANQPQHF. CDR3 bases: TGTGCCAGCAGCAAGGACTTAGCCAATCAGCCCCAGCATTTT.

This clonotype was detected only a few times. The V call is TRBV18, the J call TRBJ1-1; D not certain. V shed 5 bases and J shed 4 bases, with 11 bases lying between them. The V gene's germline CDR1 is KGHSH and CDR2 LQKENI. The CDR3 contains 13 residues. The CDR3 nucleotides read TGTGCCAGCTCAACCTCGGCGGGCACTGAAGCTTTCTTT. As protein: CASSTSAGTEAFF.

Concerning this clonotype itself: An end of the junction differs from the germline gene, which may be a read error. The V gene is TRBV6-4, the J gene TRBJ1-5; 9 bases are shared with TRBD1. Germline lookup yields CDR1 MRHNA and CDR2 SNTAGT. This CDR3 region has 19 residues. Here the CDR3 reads CASSDSYLRDRDSNQPQRF. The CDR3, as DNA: TGTGCCAGCAGTGACTCATACCTCCGGGACAGGGACAGCAATCAGCCCCAGCGTTTT.

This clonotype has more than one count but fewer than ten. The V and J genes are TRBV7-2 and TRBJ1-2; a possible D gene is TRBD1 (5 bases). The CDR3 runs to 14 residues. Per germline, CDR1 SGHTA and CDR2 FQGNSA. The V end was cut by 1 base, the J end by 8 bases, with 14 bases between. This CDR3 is CASSLGPGREGYTF. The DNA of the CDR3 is TGTGCCAGCAGCTTAGGGCCAGGGCGAGAAGGCTACACCTTC. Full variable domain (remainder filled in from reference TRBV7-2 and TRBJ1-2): GAGVSQSPSNKVTEKGKDVELRCDPISGHTALYWYRQSLGQGLEFLIYFQGNSAPDKSGLPSDRFSAERTGGSVSTLTIQRTQQEDSAVYLCASSLGPGREGYTFGSGTRLTVV.

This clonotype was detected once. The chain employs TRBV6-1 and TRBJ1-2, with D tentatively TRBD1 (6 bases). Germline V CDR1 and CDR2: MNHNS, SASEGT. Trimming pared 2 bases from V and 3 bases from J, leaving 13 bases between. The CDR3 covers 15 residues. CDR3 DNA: TGTGCCAGCAGTGAATTGGGGGGCAGTCACTATGGCTACACCTTC. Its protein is CASSELGGSHYGYTF.